These 11 T cell receptor beta chains came from one sample sequenced in a study of identical twins. Via MiXCR, TCRdb re-called the 5' RACE reads, giving one row per CDR3 protein. The sample carries over 250,000 distinct CDR3 sequences, roughly 10% recorded once. A further study also used this sample, focusing on yellow fever vaccine responses in identical twins.

The sequenced material came from CD8+ T cells sorted from blood. All receptors derive from a woman under 30 in good health.

This sequence joins TRBV7-3 and TRBJ2-5; 11 bases map to TRBD1. Germline CDR1 reads SGHTA; CDR2 reads FQGTGA. This CDR3 has 16 residues. J lost 2 bases, V lost 1 base, and 3 bases had no gene match. CDR3 nucleotides: TGTGCCAGCAGCTTAATGGGACAGGGGGTTCAAGAGACCCAGTACTTC. Residues: CASSLMGQGVQETQYF.

This clonotype was recorded many times. The rearrangement links TRBV20-1 to TRBJ2-7; TRBD2 aligns across 8 bases. Per germline, CDR1 DFQATT and CDR2 SNEGSKA (reference sequence). V shed 0 bases and J 0 bases; nucleotides not matched to a gene: 4. This CDR3 contains 15 residues. In nucleotides, the CDR3 is TGCAGTGCTAGAGATCCCAGCGGGGGCTCCTACGAGCAGTACTTC. Translated, it gives CSARDPSGGSYEQYF.

This clonotype was seen more than once but under ten times. The rearrangement joins TRBV7-9 to TRBJ1-4; 8 bases match TRBD1. The CDR3 totals 16 residues. V gave up 7 bases and J gave up 5 bases; unmatched junction bases: 12. Germline V lookup: CDR1 SEHNR, CDR2 FQNEAQ (reference sequence). CDR3 nucleotides: TGTGCCAGCACCACCAGTGCGGGACAGGAGAATGAAAAACTGTTTTTT. Its translation is CASTTSAGQENEKLFF.

This clonotype showed up many times. This chain links TRBV6-2 or TRBV6-3 with TRBJ2-2; TRBD2 matches 10 bases. Germline lookup yields CDR1 MNHEY and CDR2 SVGEGT. Trimming took 7 bases from V and 3 from J; bases not matched to a gene: 5. The CDR3 has 15 amino acids. This chain's CDR3 is CASKTSGPDTGELFF. In DNA form, the CDR3 reads TGTGCCAGCAAGACTAGCGGGCCTGACACCGGGGAGCTGTTTTTT.

The table lists this clonotype with a few counts. V usage is TRBV11-1 and J usage is TRBJ2-5; 13 bases fit TRBD2. The germline gives CDR1 SGHAT, CDR2 FQDESV (reference sequence). With V trimmed by 7 bases and J by 3 bases, 17 bases remained unmatched. The CDR3 has 19 residues. CDR3 DNA sequence: TGTGCCAGCACCCAGTGGGGGACTAGCGGGATAATAGATGAAGAGACCCAGTACTTC. Residues: CASTQWGTSGIIDEETQYF.

This clonotype was detected a few times. The rearrangement uses TRBV28 and TRBJ1-1; TRBD1 aligns across 10 bases. The CDR3 is 14 residues long. In germline, CDR1 is MDHEN, CDR2 SYDVKM. V was clipped by 8 bases and J by 4 bases; unmatched bases: 7. The CDR3 region has the DNA TGTGCCAGCCACACCCGACAGGGGGCCACTGAAGCTTTCTTT. This sequence encodes CASHTRQGATEAFF.

This clonotype was counted ten times or more. This chain joins TRBV15 and TRBJ2-7; 9 bases agree with TRBD1. The CDR3 extends over 14 amino acids. Germline lookup yields CDR1 LNHNV and CDR2 YYDKDF (reference sequence). V lost 5 bases and J lost 4; bases outside the gene matches: 6. CDR3 sequence: CATSSRTGAYEQYF. CDR3 DNA sequence: TGTGCCACCAGCTCCCGGACAGGGGCTTACGAGCAGTACTTC.

This clonotype was detected ten times or more. Germline is not matched at one junction end, which may reflect a read error. This rearrangement joins TRBV19 to TRBJ1-1; TRBD1 might be the D (5 bases). CDR3 length: 17 amino acids. In germline, CDR1 is LNHDA, CDR2 SQIVND (reference sequence). In DNA, the CDR3 is TGTGCCAGTAGAATAGTTGGTCGGGGCCTCATGAACACTGAAGCTTTCTTT. Amino acid sequence: CASRIVGRGLMNTEAFF.

This clonotype has a count of ten or more. This chain connects TRBV29-1 to TRBJ2-1; D unresolved. Looked up from germline, CDR1 is SQVTM and CDR2 is ANQGSEA. This CDR3 contains 12 residues. Trimming took 5 bases from V and 2 from J, leaving 7 bases between them. The CDR3 nucleotides are TGCAGCGTTACGGAGACCTACAATGAGCAGTTCTTC. The encoded protein is CSVTETYNEQFF.

This clonotype was counted only a few times. The chain couples TRBV7-8 to TRBJ2-5, with D possibly being TRBD2 (6 bases). V was clipped by 5 bases and J by 2 bases, with 18 bases between them. CDR3 length: 16 residues. Germline assignment: CDR1 SGHVS and CDR2 FQNEAQ. CDR3 sequence: CASSPRDGGFQETQYF. CDR3 DNA: TGTGCCAGCAGCCCCCGGGACGGAGGGTTTCAAGAGACCCAGTACTTC.

This clonotype has just a few counts. The chain recombines TRBV19 with TRBJ1-1; the D is unclear. V gave up 3 bases and J gave up 1 base, with 3 bases separating them. Germline-derived CDR1 and CDR2 are LNHDA and SQIVND (reference sequence). The CDR3 has 12 amino acids. CDR3 bases: TGTGCCAGTAGTATTTGGAACACTGAAGCTTTCTTT. This encodes CASSIWNTEAFF.